This record concerns one TCR beta chain sequence. Its antigen remains unidentified. Libraries were prepared by immunoSEQ multiplex PCR; TCRdb keeps only in-frame clonotypes and omits some of them. The table includes about 84,000 clones, approximately 95% detected once. This entry belongs to a study of OX40 agonist ivuxolimab in advanced cancers. Background on the study: Partial responses, seen in three patients, involved one hepatocellular carcinoma and two cutaneous melanomas.

The CDR3 consists of 14 residues. From germline, CDR1 is MDHEN and CDR2 SYDVKM. Trimming cost V 4 bases and J 7 bases; bases outside gene matches: 2. Study findings and constraints: Compared with CD4+, CD8+ T cells on average had more expanded clones.

This chain connects TRBV28 to TRBJ2-7; TRBD2 matches at 15 bases. This receptor was obtained from an adult with an advanced solid tumor such as melanoma, head and neck, liver or kidney cancer. The material sequenced was CD4+ or CD8+ T cells sorted from blood, taken in a trial of the OX40 agonist ivuxolimab. CDR3 in DNA: TGTGCCAGCAGTTACGGGACTAGCGGGAGGGAGCAGTACTTC. This translates into CASSYGTSGREQYF.